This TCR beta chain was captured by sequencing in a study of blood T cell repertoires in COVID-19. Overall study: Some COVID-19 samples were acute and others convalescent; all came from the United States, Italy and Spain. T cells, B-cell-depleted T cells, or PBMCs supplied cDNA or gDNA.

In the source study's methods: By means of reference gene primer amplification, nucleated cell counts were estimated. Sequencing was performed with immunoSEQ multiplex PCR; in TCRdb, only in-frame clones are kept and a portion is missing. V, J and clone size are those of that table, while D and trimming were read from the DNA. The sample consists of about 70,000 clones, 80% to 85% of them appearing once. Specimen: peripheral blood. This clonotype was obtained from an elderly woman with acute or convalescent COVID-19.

The CDR3 loop reads CASSLFGRGTQETQYF. The CDR3 DNA reads TGTGCCAGCAGCTTATTCGGCAGGGGAACCCAAGAGACCCAGTACTTC. The J gene is TRBJ2-5, the V gene TRBV7-2; maybe TRBD1 (6 bases). CDR1 is SGHTA and CDR2 is FQGNSA in the germline V gene. CDR3 length: 16 residues. The V gene lost 2 bases and the J gene lost 1 base, with 14 bases spanning the gap.